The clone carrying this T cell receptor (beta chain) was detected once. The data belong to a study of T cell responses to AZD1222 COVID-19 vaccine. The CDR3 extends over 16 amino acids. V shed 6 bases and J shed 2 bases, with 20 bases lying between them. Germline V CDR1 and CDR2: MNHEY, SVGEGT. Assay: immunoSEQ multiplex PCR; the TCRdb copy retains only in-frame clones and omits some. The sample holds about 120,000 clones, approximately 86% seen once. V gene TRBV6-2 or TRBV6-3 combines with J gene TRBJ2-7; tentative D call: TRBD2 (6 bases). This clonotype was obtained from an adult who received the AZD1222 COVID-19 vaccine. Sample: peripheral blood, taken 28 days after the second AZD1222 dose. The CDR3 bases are TGTGCCAGCAGCAAGTTGGACCGGGACTGGCCCTACGAGCAGTACTTC. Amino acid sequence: CASSKLDRDWPYEQYF.